This note documents a single T cell receptor (beta chain) sequence. Germline CDR1 is LGHNA and CDR2 is YNFKEQ. After removal of 1 base from V and 4 bases from J, the junction contained 6 bases not matched to a gene. The length of the CDR3 is 16 residues. TCRdb passed the reads through MiXCR, listing each CDR3 protein once. The sample includes about 360,000 distinct CDR3 sequences, around 18% of them seen just once. This entry is derived from a study of T cell repertoires in cytomegalovirus infection. About the study: Public TCR beta signatures indicated both CMV infection and matching HLA type.

The specimen was PBMCs. V is TRBV4-2 and J is TRBJ2-7; 11 nucleotides match TRBD1. This clonotype originated in a human donor in good health (CMV status not recorded). Some clones in this sample may be carry-over from other donors' samples. As DNA, the CDR3 is TGTGCCAGCAGCCAAGGTGGGACAGGGGGTGCGTACGAGCAGTACTTC. It is translated as CASSQGGTGGAYEQYF.